The 21 T cell receptor beta chains presented below share a single source sample, sequenced in a study of cytomegalovirus exposure and HLA in healthy donors. Assay used: immunoSEQ multiplex PCR; TCRdb lists only in-frame clones, some missing. This repertoire shows some 140,000 clones, 70% to 90% found once; its top ten account for 2.5% to 3.5%. The specimen was PBMCs. The receptors here all came from a man between 18 and 29 years old in good health and CMV-seronegative.

The V gene is TRBV15, the J gene TRBJ2-5, with D uncertain. The CDR3 contains 12 residues. The germline V gene encodes CDR1 LNHNV and CDR2 YYDKDF (reference sequence). Trimming shortened V by 0 bases and J by 5 bases, and 4 bases separated the two germline ends. This CDR3 reads CATSRDQETQYF. DNA of the CDR3: TGTGCCACCAGCAGAGATCAGGAGACCCAGTACTTC.

The V gene is TRBV5-6, the J gene TRBJ1-1; D unresolved. CDR1 is SGHDT, CDR2 YYEEEE, per germline. V was clipped by 4 bases and J by 1 base, with 11 bases between them. CDR3 size: 14 residues. The CDR3 nucleotides are TGTGCCAGCAGCCCGGGTGGAGGGAACACTGAAGCTTTCTTT. This encodes CASSPGGGNTEAFF.

The chain employs TRBV29-1 and TRBJ2-3, with D possibly being TRBD1 (6 bases). This CDR3 comprises 15 residues. Per the germline V gene, CDR1 is SQVTM and CDR2 is ANQGSEA. Trimming shortened V by 0 bases and J by 0 bases, and 10 bases separated the two germline ends. The CDR3 region is CSVEDSGQSTDTQYF. The CDR3 DNA sequence: TGCAGCGTTGAAGATTCGGGACAAAGCACAGATACGCAGTATTTT.

The chain employs TRBV5-6 and TRBJ2-1; D is perhaps TRBD2 (6 bases). Trimming pared 4 bases from V and 0 bases from J, leaving 11 bases between. The CDR3 totals 15 residues. Per the germline V gene, CDR1 is SGHDT and CDR2 is YYEEEE. CDR3 sequence (DNA): TGTGCCAGCAGCGCTAGCGCGAGCTCCTACAATGAGCAGTTCTTC. Its protein is CASSASASSYNEQFF. The complete variable domain, with remaining parts taken from reference TRBV5-6 and TRBJ2-1, reads DAGVTQSPTHLIKTRGQQVTLRCSPKSGHDTVSWYQQALGQGPQFIFQYYEEEERQRGNFPDRFSGHQFPNYSSELNVNALLLGDSALYLCASSASASSYNEQFFGPGTRLTVL.

This clone was seen a single time. The CDR3 DNA reads TGTGCCAGCAGTGAAGCCCGGACAGGCCGGGGTCAGCCCCAGCATTTT. This sequence encodes CASSEARTGRGQPQHF. The chain combines TRBV2 with TRBJ1-5; 7 positions match TRBD1. V dropped 0 bases and J dropped 6; count of bases not matched to a gene: 8. The CDR3 has 16 residues. Looked up from germline, CDR1 is SNHLY and CDR2 is FYNNEI.

This clone was detected a few times. V and J are TRBV4-3 and TRBJ1-5, with D hard to call. This CDR3 is 15 amino acids long. Trimming stripped 4 bases from V and 3 bases from J, with 13 bases between. Germline CDR1 reads LGHNA; CDR2 reads YSLEER. CDR3 coding DNA: TGCGCCAGCAGCCCCTACGTGAGGGACAATCAGCCCCAGCATTTT. Protein sequence: CASSPYVRDNQPQHF.

This sequence joins TRBV27 and TRBJ2-5, with D unresolved. The CDR3 has 13 amino acids. The V end lost 2 bases, the J end lost 0 bases, and 4 bases lay between the germline ends. The germline CDR1 and CDR2 sequences are MNHEY and SMNVEV (reference sequence). CDR3: CASSLGDQETQYF. The CDR3 region has the DNA TGTGCCAGCAGTTTAGGAGACCAAGAGACCCAGTACTTC.

This chain links TRBV28 with TRBJ1-5; D not certain. Deletions cut 10 bases from V and 1 base from J, with 20 bases between. The CDR3 runs 16 residues. CDR1 and CDR2 from the germline V gene are MDHEN and SYDVKM. In DNA, the CDR3 is TGTGCCACCCTCGCCCTGGGGAGGGTGAGCAATCAGCCCCAGCATTTT. Its translation: CATLALGRVSNQPQHF.

The J gene is TRBJ2-1, the V gene TRBV27; 10 bases agree with TRBD2. The CDR3 spans 13 residues. V was clipped by 6 bases and J by 15 bases; unmatched bases: 11. The germline V gene encodes CDR1 MNHEY and CDR2 SMNVEV (reference sequence). This CDR3 is CASSPALLAGTFF. CDR3 nucleotides: TGTGCCAGCAGCCCCGCCCTACTAGCGGGAACGTTCTTC.

This clone was recorded once. The V and J genes are TRBV6-5 and TRBJ2-4; D perhaps matches TRBD2 (6 bases). Germline V gene data show CDR1 as MNHEY and CDR2 as SVGAGI. The CDR3 length is 15 residues. V shed 8 bases and J shed 0 bases, with 14 bases lying between them. DNA of the CDR3: TGTGCCAGCCGGGAGTCCGTACTAGCCAAAAACATTCAGTACTTC. This translates into CASRESVLAKNIQYF.

The CDR3, as DNA: TGTGCCAGCAGCTGGACTAGCGGGAGGGCCGGGGAGCTGTTTTTT. It codes for CASSWTSGRAGELFF. This chain joins TRBV7-9 and TRBJ2-2; 15 nucleotides line up with TRBD2. Trimming removed 4 bases from V and 6 bases from J; junction bases left unmatched: 0. The CDR3 is made up of 15 amino acids. CDR1 is SEHNR and CDR2 is FQNEAQ in the germline V gene (reference sequence).

J is TRBJ2-3 and V is TRBV4-3, with D possibly TRBD2 on 5 matching bases. V was shortened by 2 bases and J by 0 bases, with 15 bases between the two germline ends. CDR1 and CDR2 (germline): LGHNA, YSLEER. The CDR3 totals 17 residues. The CDR3 sequence: CASSQRHGGPSTDTQYF. The CDR3 coding sequence is TGCGCCAGCAGCCAAAGGCACGGCGGGCCTAGCACAGATACGCAGTATTTT.

The chain combines TRBV4-1 with TRBJ2-1; D possibly corresponds to TRBD1 (6 bases). Germline V gene sequence: CDR1 MGHRA, CDR2 YSYEKL. Trimming cost V 0 bases and J 4 bases, with 10 bases left between them. The CDR3 length is 15 residues. CDR3 in DNA: TGCGCCAGCAGCCAAGATGGCAGGGGATACAATGAGCAGTTCTTC. As protein: CASSQDGRGYNEQFF.

The gene calls are TRBV4-2 and TRBJ2-7; 11 nucleotides match TRBD1. The V segment lost 0 bases and the J segment 6 bases; nucleotides outside the gene matches: 7. The CDR3 loop spans 16 amino acids. CDR1 and CDR2 (germline): LGHNA, YNFKEQ. CDR3 sequence reads: CASSQDLGTGGGEQYF. The CDR3 bases are TGTGCCAGCAGCCAAGATTTGGGGACAGGGGGGGGCGAGCAGTACTTC.

V and J are TRBV2 and TRBJ2-7; TRBD2 agrees at 8 bases. The junction had 12 bases not matched to a gene; V was cut back by 5 bases and J by 6 bases. Germline CDR1 SNHLY, CDR2 FYNNEI. The CDR3 runs to 15 residues. CDR3 sequence (DNA): TGTGCCAGCAGTAATGAGCGGGGGTCCTCGGGCGAGCAGTACTTC. As protein: CASSNERGSSGEQYF. The full variable domain, its missing parts supplied by reference TRBV2 and TRBJ2-7, is EPEVTQTPSHQVTQMGQEVILRCVPISNHLYFYWYRQILGQKVEFLVSFYNNEISEKSEIFDDQFSVERPDGSNFTLKIRSTKLEDSAMYFCASSNERGSSGEQYFGPGTRLTVT.

In its sample, this clone was seen a few times. CDR3 sequence: CASSQENYRSYEKLFF. DNA of the CDR3: TGCGCCAGCAGCCAAGAAAATTACAGGTCTTACGAAAAACTGTTTTTT. The chain links TRBV4-3 to TRBJ1-4, with a weak D call TRBD1 (5 bases). Per the germline V gene, CDR1 is LGHNA and CDR2 is YSLEER. The CDR3 covers 16 residues. Trimming removed 0 bases from V and 8 bases from J, with 16 bases in between.

This sequence joins TRBV5-6 and TRBJ2-2; D is perhaps TRBD1 (6 bases). The CDR3 has 15 residues. With 9 bases removed from V and 5 bases from J, the gap between germline ends came to 20 bases. The germline V gene has CDR1 SGHDT and CDR2 YYEEEE. The chain's CDR3 is CATTEQGRGTGELFF. CDR3 coding DNA: TGTGCCACCACTGAGCAGGGGCGTGGGACCGGGGAGCTGTTTTTT.

The rearrangement joins TRBV4-3 to TRBJ2-1; 10 bases map to TRBD2. The CDR3 has 17 residues. CDR1 is LGHNA and CDR2 is YSLEER in the germline V gene. J gave up 2 bases and V 8 bases, and 12 bases lay outside the gene matches. The CDR3 DNA sequence: TGCGCCAGCGGAAAGGCCCTAGCGGGAGCCCCCTACAATGAGCAGTTCTTC. This sequence encodes CASGKALAGAPYNEQFF.

The V gene is TRBV30, the J gene TRBJ2-4; possible D gene TRBD1, 6 bases. The CDR3 sequence is 13 residues long. V lost 0 bases and J 7 bases, leaving 10 bases between the germline ends. Germline CDR1 is GTSNPN and CDR2 is SVGIG (reference sequence). The CDR3 here is CAWSVTGRNIQYF. The CDR3 DNA follows: TGTGCCTGGAGTGTTACAGGGCGGAACATTCAGTACTTC.

V gene TRBV7-9 combines with J gene TRBJ2-5; TRBD2 is a possible D gene (5 bases). Per germline, CDR1 SEHNR and CDR2 FQNEAQ (reference sequence). This CDR3 region has 12 residues. V lost 2 bases and J 7 bases, leaving 8 bases between the germline ends. The CDR3, as DNA: TGTGCCAGCAGCTTAAAGGGAGTGACCCAGTACTTC. This sequence encodes CASSLKGVTQYF.

The gene calls are TRBV7-2 and TRBJ1-5; tentatively, D is TRBD1 (5 bases). The germline V gene encodes CDR1 SGHTA and CDR2 FQGNSA. The CDR3 consists of 14 residues. The V end was cut by 4 bases, the J end by 3 bases, with 10 bases between. This chain's CDR3 is CASSYDSYNQPQHF. The CDR3 nucleotides read TGTGCCAGCAGCTACGACAGTTACAATCAGCCCCAGCATTTT.